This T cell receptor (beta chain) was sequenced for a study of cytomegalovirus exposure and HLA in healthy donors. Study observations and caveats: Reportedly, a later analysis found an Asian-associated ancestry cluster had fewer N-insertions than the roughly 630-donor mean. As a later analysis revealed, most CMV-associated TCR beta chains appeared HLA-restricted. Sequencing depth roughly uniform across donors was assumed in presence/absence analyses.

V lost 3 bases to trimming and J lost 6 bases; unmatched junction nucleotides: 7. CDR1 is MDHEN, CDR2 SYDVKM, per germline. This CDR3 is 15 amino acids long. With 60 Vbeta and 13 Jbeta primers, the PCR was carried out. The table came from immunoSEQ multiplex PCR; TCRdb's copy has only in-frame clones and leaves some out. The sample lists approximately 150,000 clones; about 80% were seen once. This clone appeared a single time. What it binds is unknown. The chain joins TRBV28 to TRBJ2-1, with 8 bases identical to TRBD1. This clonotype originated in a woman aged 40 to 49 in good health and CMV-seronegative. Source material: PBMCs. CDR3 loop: CASSFADRGLNEQFF. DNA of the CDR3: TGTGCCAGCAGTTTCGCCGACAGGGGTCTCAATGAGCAGTTCTTC.